There are many counts of the clone carrying this T cell receptor beta chain. No antigen is known for it. The data are from a study of spatial heterogeneity in lung cancer. The study's findings and limits: In tumors, expanded intratumoral alpha and beta TCR counts tracked mutation counts.

Germline loops: CDR1 DFQATT, CDR2 SNEGSKA (reference sequence). The V end was cut by 8 bases, the J end by 4 bases, with 17 bases between. The CDR3 sequence is 13 residues long. Every TCR cDNA molecule bore its own unique molecular identifier. From the 5' RACE reads, TCRdb called clonotypes with MiXCR, one entry per CDR3 protein. This repertoire shows tens of thousands of distinct CDR3 sequences, about 4.4% found once; its top ten account for 7.5% to 10%. This sample's time point: sample taken at primary tumor resection. The V call is TRBV20-1, the J call TRBJ1-1; possibly TRBD1 for D (5 bases). Specimen: lung tumor tissue, collected at surgery. The receptor's source is a male donor with early-stage non-small cell lung cancer. The CDR3 sequence: CSQKGRRITEAFF. CDR3 sequence (DNA): TGCAGTCAAAAGGGGCGGAGGATCACTGAAGCTTTCTTT.